The 20 T cell receptor beta chains below come from one sample, sequenced in a study of blood T cell repertoires in COVID-19. This table comes from immunoSEQ multiplex PCR, and its TCRdb copy is limited to in-frame clones, with some not included. The profile covers some 200,000 clones, with over 75% appearing a single time and approximately 3.4% taken by the ten largest. Input material: PBMCs or T cells enriched from blood (not recorded which). Source of these receptors: a young woman in a cohort exposed to, infected with or recovered from COVID-19 (not recorded which).

The chain joins TRBV27 to TRBJ2-2, with D hard to call. This CDR3 is built from 14 residues. Trimming stripped 3 bases from V and 6 bases from J, with 11 bases between. Germline V gene data show CDR1 as MNHEY and CDR2 as SMNVEV (reference sequence). Written as DNA, the CDR3 is TGTGCCAGCAGTTTCCGGGTCTCCGCCGGGGAGCTGTTTTTT. Translating gives CASSFRVSAGELFF.

The chain links TRBV5-1 to TRBJ2-3, with 9 nucleotides matching TRBD2. The CDR3 is made up of 14 amino acids. Germline lookup yields CDR1 SGHRS and CDR2 YFSETQ. Losses at the gene ends were 4 bases for V and 6 bases for J; bases not matched to a gene: 6. This chain's CDR3 is CASSGKTSGDTQYF. In nucleotides, the CDR3 is TGCGCCAGCAGCGGAAAGACTAGCGGTGATACGCAGTATTTT.

The chain joins TRBV11-2 to TRBJ1-6; no clear D gene. Per germline, CDR1 SGHAT and CDR2 FQNNGV. Trimming pared 4 bases from V and 7 bases from J, leaving 20 bases between. The CDR3 extends over 17 amino acids. The CDR3 is CASSSPPWWRGNSPLHF. The CDR3 DNA follows: TGTGCCAGCAGCTCCCCACCTTGGTGGCGAGGGAATTCACCCCTCCACTTT.

This rearrangement joins TRBV7-3 to TRBJ2-7; the match to TRBD1 covers 8 bases. The ends lost 2 bases at V and 7 bases at J; junction bases unmatched: 10. The CDR3 has 15 residues. Germline V CDR1 and CDR2: SGHTA, FQGTGA. CDR3 nucleotides: TGTGCCAGCAGCTTACTTGGGACAGGAACGGGGGAGCAGTACTTC. Amino acids: CASSLLGTGTGEQYF.

The rearrangement joins TRBV16 to TRBJ2-1, with D hard to call. Trimming shortened V by 0 bases and J by 8 bases, and 2 bases separated the two germline ends. The CDR3 is 11 amino acids. Germline V gene sequence: CDR1 KGHSY, CDR2 FQNENV. CDR3 DNA sequence: TGTGCCAGCAGCCAATCCTATGAGCAGTTCTTC. The encoded protein is CASSQSYEQFF.

The gene calls are TRBV27 and TRBJ1-2, with a possible D match to TRBD1 (6 bases). This CDR3 is 13 amino acids long. Deletions cut 5 bases from V and 8 bases from J, with 15 bases between. Germline V gives CDR1 MNHEY, CDR2 SMNVEV (reference sequence). CDR3 sequence reads: CASSIQGRGGYTF. The DNA of the CDR3 is TGTGCCAGCAGTATTCAGGGGAGAGGAGGCTACACCTTC.

The chain links TRBV20-1 to TRBJ2-1; the match to TRBD2 covers 8 bases. V shed 3 bases, J shed 10 bases, and the junction held 5 bases outside the gene matches. This CDR3 comprises 12 residues. CDR1 is DFQATT and CDR2 is SNEGSKA in the germline V gene (reference sequence). The CDR3 region has the DNA TGCAGTGCTAGTGAACTAGCGGCCGAGCAGTTCTTC. It yields the protein CSASELAAEQFF.

V usage is TRBV24-1 and J usage is TRBJ1-5; TRBD1 agrees at 7 bases. With 4 bases clipped from V and 8 bases from J, the junction kept 4 bases outside the gene matches. Germline lookup yields CDR1 KGHDR and CDR2 SFDVKD. The CDR3 is 13 amino acids. In DNA form, the CDR3 reads TGTGCCACCAGTGAATACACAGGGGAGCCCCAGCATTTT. Amino acid sequence: CATSEYTGEPQHF.

The rearrangement joins TRBV30 to TRBJ2-2; D unresolved. The CDR3 covers 13 residues. Trimming took off 2 bases at V and 1 base at J, with 5 bases between the two ends. Germline-derived CDR1 and CDR2 are GTSNPN and SVGIG (reference sequence). CDR3 region: CAWSILNTGELFF. The CDR3 DNA reads TGTGCCTGGAGTATATTGAACACCGGGGAGCTGTTTTTT.

The chain has TRBV12-5 and TRBJ2-1, with 11 bases lining up with TRBD2. With V trimmed by 0 bases and J by 5 bases, 21 bases remained unmatched. The CDR3 runs 22 residues. CDR1 is LGHNT, CDR2 FRNRAP, per germline. The CDR3 DNA sequence: TGTGCTAGTGGTTTGGTTTTGGGGGCGATCGTAGCGGGAGGGCCTGCCGACAATGAGCAGTTCTTC. This sequence encodes CASGLVLGAIVAGGPADNEQFF.

The V gene is TRBV5-1, the J gene TRBJ2-1; 7 nucleotides line up with TRBD1. V was clipped by 6 bases and J by 8 bases; unmatched bases: 8. The CDR3 runs to 13 residues. Germline V gene data show CDR1 as SGHRS and CDR2 as YFSETQ. The CDR3 here is CASMNQGDDEQFF. CDR3 bases: TGCGCCAGCATGAACCAGGGGGATGATGAGCAGTTCTTC.

This clone appeared a single time. The chain uses TRBV9 and TRBJ2-3, with 11 bases that match TRBD2. Germline V gene data show CDR1 as SGDLS and CDR2 as YYNGEE. Germline trimming cut 3 bases from V and 0 bases from J; bases unmatched to any gene: 3. The CDR3 has 16 amino acids. The chain's CDR3 is CASSATSGISTDTQYF. The CDR3 DNA reads as TGTGCCAGCAGCGCGACTAGCGGGATTAGCACAGATACGCAGTATTTT.

The chain employs TRBV7-9 and TRBJ1-2; TRBD1 matches 7 bases. The CDR3 spans 14 residues. Germline CDR1 is SEHNR and CDR2 is FQNEAQ (reference sequence). J lost 5 bases, V lost 4 bases, and 7 bases had no gene match. CDR3 bases: TGTGCCAGCAGCTGGTACACAGGGGAATATGGCTACACCTTC. Its protein is CASSWYTGEYGYTF.

The chain links TRBV7-6 to TRBJ2-2, with 8 bases lining up with TRBD2. Germline lookup yields CDR1 SGHVS and CDR2 FNYEAQ. Unmatched junction bases numbered 5, after V lost 2 bases and J lost 6 bases. This CDR3 is 15 amino acids long. The CDR3 sequence: CASSLRSGSPGELFF. For the CDR3, the DNA is TGTGCCAGCAGCTTACGGAGCGGGAGTCCCGGGGAGCTGTTTTTT.

This rearrangement joins TRBV10-3 to TRBJ1-1; D uncertain. Per germline, CDR1 ENHRY and CDR2 SYGVKD. V dropped 0 bases and J dropped 5 bases, with 10 bases sitting between them. The length of the CDR3 is 14 residues. CDR3 coding DNA: TGTGCCATCAGTGAGTCAGAATCCGGGACTGAAGCTTTCTTT. This encodes CAISESESGTEAFF.

The rearrangement links TRBV28 to TRBJ1-5, with TRBD1 matching 7 bases. J gave up 0 bases and V 4 bases, and 6 bases lay outside the gene matches. Germline CDR1 reads MDHEN; CDR2 reads SYDVKM. The CDR3 sequence is 16 residues long. CDR3 in DNA: TGTGCCAGCAGTTCAGGGGGACTTGGTAGCAATCAGCCCCAGCATTTT. This encodes CASSSGGLGSNQPQHF.

The chain has TRBV12-3 or TRBV12-4 and TRBJ1-1; D uncertain. The CDR3 consists of 13 residues. V lost 1 base to trimming and J lost 4 bases, with 7 bases between them. In DNA, the CDR3 is TGTGCCAGCAGTTTAGGGCCACCCACTGAAGCTTTCTTT. It specifies CASSLGPPTEAFF.

This clone was seen just once. This chain connects TRBV19 to TRBJ1-1; D uncertain. Germline V CDR1 and CDR2: LNHDA, SQIVND (reference sequence). The CDR3 covers 14 residues. Trimming cost V 7 bases and J 2 bases, with 14 bases left between them. In nucleotides, the CDR3 is TGTGCCAGTACCGACGTTCAGACAAACACTGAAGCTTTCTTT. Its protein is CASTDVQTNTEAFF.

This clone was picked up one time. The rearrangement joins TRBV27 to TRBJ1-6; possibly TRBD1 for D (6 bases). Germline V lookup: CDR1 MNHEY, CDR2 SMNVEV (reference sequence). Trimming cost V 3 bases and J 10 bases, with 16 bases left between them. This CDR3 is 15 amino acids long. The CDR3 is CASSFEGQRNSPLHF. DNA of the CDR3: TGTGCCAGCAGTTTCGAGGGACAAAGGAACTCACCCCTCCACTTT.

The J gene is TRBJ1-6, the V gene TRBV9; D is unclear. The CDR3 runs 16 residues. The germline V gene encodes CDR1 SGDLS and CDR2 YYNGEE. Trimming removed 0 bases from V and 6 bases from J, with 13 bases in between. The CDR3 loop reads CASSVGSGGFNSPLHF. The CDR3 coding sequence is TGTGCCAGCAGCGTAGGGTCAGGCGGGTTTAATTCACCCCTCCACTTT.